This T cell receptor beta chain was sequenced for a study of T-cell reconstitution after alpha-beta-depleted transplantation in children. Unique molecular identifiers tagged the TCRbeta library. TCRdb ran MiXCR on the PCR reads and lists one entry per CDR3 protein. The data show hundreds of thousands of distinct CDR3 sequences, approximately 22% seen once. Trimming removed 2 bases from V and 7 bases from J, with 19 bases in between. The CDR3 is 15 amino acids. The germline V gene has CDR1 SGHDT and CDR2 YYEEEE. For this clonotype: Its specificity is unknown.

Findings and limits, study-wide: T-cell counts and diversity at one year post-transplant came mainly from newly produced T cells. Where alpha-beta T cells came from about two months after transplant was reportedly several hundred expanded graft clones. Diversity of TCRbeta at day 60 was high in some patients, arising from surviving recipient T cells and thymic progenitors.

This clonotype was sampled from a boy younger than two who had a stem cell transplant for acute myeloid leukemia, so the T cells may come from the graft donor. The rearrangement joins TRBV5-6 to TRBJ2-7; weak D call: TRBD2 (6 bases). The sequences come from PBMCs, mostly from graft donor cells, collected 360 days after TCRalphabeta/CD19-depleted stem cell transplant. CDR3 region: CASSFGGTAGWEQYF. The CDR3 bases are TGTGCCAGCAGCTTTGGCGGGACTGCAGGATGGGAGCAGTACTTC. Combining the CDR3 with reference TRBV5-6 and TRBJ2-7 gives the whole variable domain DAGVTQSPTHLIKTRGQQVTLRCSPKSGHDTVSWYQQALGQGPQFIFQYYEEEERQRGNFPDRFSGHQFPNYSSELNVNALLLGDSALYLCASSFGGTAGWEQYFGPGTRLTVT.